This T cell receptor beta chain was captured by sequencing in a study of blood T cell repertoires in COVID-19. Background on the study: PBMCs, B-cell-depleted T cells, or T cells provided the cDNA or gDNA that made up the material.

Original processing notes: Counts of nucleated cells, estimated from reference gene primer amplification, were obtained. Some clones are missing from TCRdb's copy, which holds only in-frame ones; the method was immunoSEQ multiplex PCR. The V and J calls and the clone size are those of that table, but D and trimming were determined from the DNA. The profile shows about 220,000 clones, 70% to 85% of them singletons. This CDR3 has 13 residues. Trimming shortened V by 4 bases and J by 6 bases, and 10 bases separated the two germline ends. Per germline, CDR1 LNHDA and CDR2 SQIVND (reference sequence). Participants came from about two dozen US areas, aged roughly 18 to 95 years. Assignments of participants to cohorts depended upon their own reported clinical history.

The origin of this receptor is a woman aged 55-75 years who had recovered from COVID-19. Sequenced: PBMCs or T cells enriched from blood (not recorded which). The chain links TRBV19 to TRBJ2-4; perhaps TRBD1 as D (6 bases). The CDR3 sequence: CASSTGQRNIQYF. As DNA, the CDR3 is TGTGCCAGTAGTACCGGACAGCGAAACATTCAGTACTTC.